This T cell receptor (beta chain) was obtained from a study of cytotoxic CD8 clonotypes in ibrutinib-treated CLL. Whole-study context: Patients gave response samples after a median 12 months of treatment, range 6 to 36.

General study findings and limits: There were few public clonotypes, and on treatment they contracted or stayed stable. Having risen at ibrutinib response, clonality had fallen back toward baseline by progression. Clonality (at baseline) was higher than in age-matched healthy donors and tracked circulating CD8+ T-cell counts.

To note about this clone: The target antigen is unknown.

The repertoire was sequenced with immunoSEQ multiplex PCR; TCRdb's copy has only in-frame clones and lacks some. The sample lists 200,000 or so clones, roughly 73% occurring once. Here the sequenced sample was PBMCs, taken after 12 months of ibrutinib treatment. This clonotype originated in a human donor with chronic lymphocytic leukemia.

CDR3 sequence: CASSPIHLSTEAFF. CDR3 DNA: TGTGCCAGCAGTCCGATCCACCTGTCCACTGAAGCTTTCTTT. The J gene is TRBJ1-1, the V gene TRBV6-5; D call uncertain. Germline-derived CDR1 and CDR2 are MNHEY and SVGAGI. The V and J ends lost 5 bases and 4 bases respectively, with 14 bases between them. The CDR3 consists of 14 residues.